This TCR beta chain was profiled in a study of CD8 T cells in Susac syndrome. Turning to the study itself: There were Susac syndrome patients who were therapy-naive at blood draw, others on corticosteroids, and others on intravenous immunoglobulin alone.

An amount of RNA that ranged from roughly 0.45 to 1 ug was reverse transcribed with random hexamers. immunoSEQ multiplex PCR amplified TCR beta CDR3 across 54 Vbeta, 13 Jbeta. MiXCR was run by TCRdb on the immunoSEQ multiplex PCR reads, yielding one entry per CDR3 protein. The sample has about 240,000 distinct CDR3 sequences, almost 97% seen once. This clonotype originated in a human donor with Susac syndrome. Sample: CD4+ T cells from PBMCs.

CDR3 sequence: CAWSVGTNEKLFF. The CDR3, as DNA: TGTGCCTGGAGTGTAGGGACTAATGAAAAACTGTTTTTT. The genes are TRBV30 and TRBJ1-4; D is uncertain. This CDR3 is 13 amino acids long. Germline V gene sequence: CDR1 GTSNPN, CDR2 SVGIG (reference sequence). V lost 0 bases and J 2 bases, leaving 4 bases between the germline ends.